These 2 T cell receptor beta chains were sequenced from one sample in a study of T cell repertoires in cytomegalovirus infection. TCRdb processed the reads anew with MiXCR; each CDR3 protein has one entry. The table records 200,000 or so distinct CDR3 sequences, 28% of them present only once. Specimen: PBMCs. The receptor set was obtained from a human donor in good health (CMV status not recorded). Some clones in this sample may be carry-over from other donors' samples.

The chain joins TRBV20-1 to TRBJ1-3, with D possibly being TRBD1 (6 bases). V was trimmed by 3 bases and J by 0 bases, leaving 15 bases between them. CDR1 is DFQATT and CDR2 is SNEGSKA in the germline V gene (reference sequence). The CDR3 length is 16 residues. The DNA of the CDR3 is TGCAGTGCTAGTAGTCCTGGGGGGCACTCTGGAAACACCATATATTTT. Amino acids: CSASSPGGHSGNTIYF.

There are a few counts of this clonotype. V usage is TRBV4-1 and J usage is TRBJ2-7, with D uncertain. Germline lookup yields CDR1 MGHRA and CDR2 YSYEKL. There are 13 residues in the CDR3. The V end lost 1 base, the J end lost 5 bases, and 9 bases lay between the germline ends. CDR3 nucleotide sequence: TGCGCCAGCAGCCAAGTGGGCCGGGACGAGCAGTACTTC. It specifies CASSQVGRDEQYF.